The next 2 T cell receptor delta chains were all read from a single sample in a study of γδ T cells in repeated Plasmodium falciparum infection. Gammadelta T cells were flow-sorted from PBMC into Vgamma9/Vdelta2+ and Vdelta2-negative populations for bulk analysis. TCRdb re-called the multiplex PCR reads using CATT. The table has 70,000 to 95,000 delta-chain clones, 1.4% seen once; the top ten hold more than 7.5%. Specimen: gamma-delta T cells from blood. These receptors were obtained from a pool of human donors (malaria-infected and uninfected, not separated).

Comments on this clone: A far larger clone is off by one base, so a read error is likely. The same CDR3 is also encoded by other DNA sequences in this sample. The V call is TRDV1, the J call TRDJ1; the match to TRDD3 covers 7 bases. In the absence of a J gene in TCRdb, the DNA was matched to germline to assign it here. CDR1 is TSWWSYY, CDR2 QGS, per germline. With 0 bases clipped from V and 0 bases from J, the junction kept 19 bases outside the gene matches. This CDR3 is built from 21 residues. As DNA, the CDR3 is TGTGCTCTTGGGGAACTCCTGCCCCGTCACCTTAGGGGGGGATACACCGATAAACTCATCTTT. Amino acids: CALGELLPRHLRGGYTDKLIF.

This clone was found a few times. TCRdb assigns this DNA the protein of a much larger clone, which departs from its translation at residue 4; this likely reflects a read error, and the protein shown comes from translating the DNA. The chain combines TRDV2 with TRDJ1; 12 bases align to TRDD3. In the absence of a J gene in TCRdb, the DNA was matched to germline to assign it here. V trimming: 5 bases; J trimming: 0 bases; junction bases outside the gene matches: 3. The CDR3 consists of 15 residues. The germline V gene has CDR1 GEAIGNYY and CDR2 EKD. The CDR3 spells CACGWGIRHTDKLIF. In DNA, the CDR3 is TGTGCCTGTGGCTGGGGGATACGCCACACCGATAAACTCATCTTT.